This entry lists 21 T cell receptor beta chains sequenced from one sample in a study of T cell responses to AZD1222 COVID-19 vaccine. Profiling relied on immunoSEQ multiplex PCR, and the TCRdb table lists in-frame clones only, not all of them. The data contain approximately 89,000 clones, about 86% of them singletons. The sample in question was peripheral blood, obtained 28 days after the second AZD1222 dose. The receptor set was obtained from an adult who received the AZD1222 COVID-19 vaccine.

V usage is TRBV10-3 and J usage is TRBJ2-2, with 7 nucleotides matching TRBD2. V gave up 6 bases and J gave up 3 bases; unmatched junction bases: 4. The CDR3 is 14 residues long. CDR1 is ENHRY and CDR2 is SYGVKD in the germline V gene. CDR3 residues: CAIREREDTGELFF. CDR3 bases: TGTGCCATCAGAGAACGGGAGGACACCGGGGAGCTGTTTTTT.

The rearrangement uses TRBV9 and TRBJ1-1; D may be TRBD1 (5 bases). V was trimmed by 2 bases and J by 1 base, leaving 9 bases between them. Germline loops: CDR1 SGDLS, CDR2 YYNGEE. CDR3 length: 14 amino acids. The chain's CDR3 is CASSVGTSNTEAFF. CDR3 DNA sequence: TGTGCCAGCAGCGTTGGGACGTCGAACACTGAAGCTTTCTTT.

V and J are TRBV2 and TRBJ2-7, with TRBD2 identical over 8 bases. Germline CDR1 SNHLY, CDR2 FYNNEI. V gave up 4 bases and J gave up 2 bases; unmatched junction bases: 7. The CDR3 is 15 amino acids. The CDR3 reads CASSGGAGAPYEQYF. CDR3 nucleotides: TGTGCCAGCAGTGGGGGAGCGGGGGCACCCTACGAGCAGTACTTC.

The chain carries TRBV2 and TRBJ2-3, with 12 bases aligning to TRBD2. This CDR3 spans 16 amino acids. The V segment lost 4 bases and the J segment 1 base; nucleotides outside the gene matches: 3. Germline CDR1 and CDR2: SNHLY and FYNNEI. CDR3 DNA: TGTGCCAGCAGTGCGGGACTAGCGGGCCGCACAGATACGCAGTATTTT. It is translated as CASSAGLAGRTDTQYF.

The rearrangement links TRBV10-3 to TRBJ2-7, with TRBD2 as a possible D gene (5 bases). The CDR3 runs to 12 residues. Trimming removed 11 bases at V and 4 bases at J, with 15 bases between. Germline V gene data show CDR1 as ENHRY and CDR2 as SYGVKD. The CDR3 spells CAFGLTLYEQYF. The CDR3 DNA reads as TGTGCCTTCGGACTTACCTTATACGAGCAGTACTTC.

The CDR3 DNA sequence: TGCGCCAGCAGCCAAGATGTCGGACAGGGTAGGGGCACTGAAGCTTTCTTT. As protein: CASSQDVGQGRGTEAFF. The V and J genes are TRBV4-3 and TRBJ1-1; 8 nucleotides agree with TRBD1. This CDR3 is 17 amino acids long. Germline loops: CDR1 LGHNA, CDR2 YSLEER. V gave up 0 bases and J gave up 4 bases; unmatched junction bases: 10.

The V call is TRBV5-1, the J call TRBJ2-5, with 8 bases fitting TRBD2. This CDR3 is built from 18 residues. Per the germline V gene, CDR1 is SGHRS and CDR2 is YFSETQ. With 1 base clipped from V and 1 base from J, the junction kept 12 bases outside the gene matches. CDR3 sequence reads: CASSLNARIAGLQETQYF. CDR3 DNA: TGCGCCAGCAGCTTGAACGCGCGGATAGCGGGGCTCCAAGAGACCCAGTACTTC.

The chain employs TRBV4-3 and TRBJ2-1; TRBD2 matches 12 bases. The CDR3 is 17 amino acids. The germline V gene encodes CDR1 LGHNA and CDR2 YSLEER. V shed 3 bases and J 6 bases; nucleotides not matched to a gene: 9. In DNA form, the CDR3 reads TGCGCCAGCAGCCACCTACTAGCGGGAGGCCCCGGCAATGAGCAGTTCTTC. Residues: CASSHLLAGGPGNEQFF.

This clone was counted a few times. This chain connects TRBV5-4 to TRBJ2-2; D ambiguous. Germline V gives CDR1 SGHNT, CDR2 YYREEE (reference sequence). The V and J ends lost 6 bases and 1 base respectively, with 13 bases between them. This CDR3 spans 15 amino acids. The CDR3 DNA reads as TGTGCCAGCACTCCGATGGAGATGAACACCGGGGAGCTGTTTTTT. Protein: CASTPMEMNTGELFF.

J is TRBJ2-3 and V is TRBV7-9, with D unresolved. Germline loops: CDR1 SEHNR, CDR2 FQNEAQ (reference sequence). The V end lost 1 base, the J end lost 1 base, and 9 bases lay between the germline ends. The CDR3 runs 15 residues. CDR3 residues: CASSLDGFRTDTQYF. In DNA, the CDR3 is TGTGCCAGCAGCTTAGATGGGTTTCGCACAGATACGCAGTATTTT.

The rearrangement joins TRBV7-9 to TRBJ2-3; TRBD1 is a possible D gene (6 bases). Germline V lookup: CDR1 SEHNR, CDR2 FQNEAQ (reference sequence). Trimming removed 5 bases from V and 0 bases from J, with 18 bases in between. The CDR3 sequence is 17 residues long. The CDR3 spells CASSRNRDTGSTDTQYF. In DNA form, the CDR3 reads TGTGCCAGCAGCCGAAACCGGGACACAGGGAGCACAGATACGCAGTATTTT.

The chain combines TRBV18 with TRBJ1-1; D is ambiguous. This CDR3 comprises 12 residues. CDR1 is KGHSH, CDR2 LQKENI, per germline. The V and J ends lost 3 bases and 7 bases respectively, with 9 bases between them. CDR3 residues: CASSPERSEAFF. The DNA of the CDR3 is TGTGCCAGCTCACCCGAAAGAAGTGAAGCTTTCTTT.

V is TRBV19 and J is TRBJ2-2; the match to TRBD2 covers 12 bases. Germline V gene lookup returns CDR1 LNHDA and CDR2 SQIVND (reference sequence). CDR3 length: 18 amino acids. V lost 0 bases and J lost 5; bases outside the gene matches: 7. This CDR3 is CASSIDLTSGGWTGELFF. CDR3 nucleotide sequence: TGTGCCAGTAGTATAGATCTGACTAGCGGGGGTTGGACCGGGGAGCTGTTTTTT.

This rearrangement joins TRBV7-9 to TRBJ1-5; tentatively, D is TRBD1 (6 bases). Trimming stripped 4 bases from V and 0 bases from J, with 10 bases between. The V gene's germline CDR1 is SEHNR and CDR2 FQNEAQ (reference sequence). The CDR3 covers 15 residues. The CDR3 spells CASSSTGLSNQPQHF. CDR3 DNA: TGTGCCAGCAGCTCGACAGGACTTAGCAATCAGCCCCAGCATTTT.

J is TRBJ2-3 and V is TRBV2; D tentatively reads TRBD1 or TRBD2 (7 bases each). V lost 7 bases to trimming and J lost 3 bases, with 14 bases between them. The CDR3 covers 14 residues. The germline gives CDR1 SNHLY, CDR2 FYNNEI. CDR3: CASTAGGGTDTQYF. The CDR3 DNA follows: TGTGCCAGCACTGCAGGGGGAGGGACAGATACGCAGTATTTT.

The V and J genes are TRBV28 and TRBJ2-5; D is unclear. Germline values: CDR1 MDHEN, CDR2 SYDVKM. V dropped 5 bases and J dropped 5 bases, with 9 bases sitting between them. This CDR3 spans 12 amino acids. Written as DNA, the CDR3 is TGTGCCAGCAGTCTCCCCAATGAGACCCAGTACTTC. Its translation: CASSLPNETQYF.

The V call is TRBV28, the J call TRBJ1-2; D is uncertain. V was pared by 7 bases and J by 2 bases, with 8 bases between. The CDR3 spans 12 residues. Germline CDR1 MDHEN, CDR2 SYDVKM. CDR3 in amino acids: CASTPANYGYTF. The CDR3 region has the DNA TGTGCCAGCACCCCCGCGAACTATGGCTACACCTTC.

This chain uses TRBV25-1 with TRBJ2-7, with TRBD2 matching 8 bases. Germline CDR1 is MGHDK and CDR2 is SYGVNS. This CDR3 is 13 amino acids long. V lost 3 bases and J lost 7; bases outside the gene matches: 5. The DNA for the CDR3 is TGTGCCAGCAGTGATACCCGGGGGGGGGAGCAGTACTTC. Its translation: CASSDTRGGEQYF.

The chain combines TRBV3-1 (or the pseudogene TRBV3-2) with TRBJ1-6; D is uncertain. The CDR3 spans 12 residues. Germline-derived CDR1 and CDR2 are LGHDT and YNNKEL (reference sequence). The ends were cut back, 3 bases at V and 8 bases at J, with 5 bases in the middle. The DNA of the CDR3 is TGTGCCAGCAGCCAGAGGGATTCACCCCTCCACTTT. As protein: CASSQRDSPLHF.

This clone occurred once. The CDR3 bases are TGTGCCAGCAGTCTAACCCCGGGGGGAGCGGGAGACTATGGCTACACCTTC. This translates into CASSLTPGGAGDYGYTF. The chain couples TRBV27 to TRBJ1-2; D is perhaps TRBD1 (5 bases). CDR3 length equals 17 residues. The germline V and J ends were trimmed by 5 bases and 3 bases, with 22 bases remaining between them. Germline CDR1 reads MNHEY; CDR2 reads SMNVEV (reference sequence).

The CDR3 bases are TGCGCCAGCAGCTGGCGGGAATTCCATACAGATACGCAGTATTTT. Translated: CASSWREFHTDTQYF. The chain recombines TRBV5-1 with TRBJ2-3; weak D call: TRBD2 (6 bases). The CDR3 contains 15 residues. From germline, CDR1 is SGHRS and CDR2 YFSETQ. The V end was cut by 3 bases, the J end by 3 bases, with 14 bases between. Variable domain in full (rest from reference TRBV5-1 and TRBJ2-3): KAGVTQTPRYLIKTRGQQVTLSCSPISGHRSVSWYQQTPGQGLQFLFEYFSETQRNKGNFPGRFSGRQFSNSRSEMNVSTLELGDSALYLCASSWREFHTDTQYFGPGTRLTVL.